These T cell receptor beta chains were read from a single sample in a study of blood T cell repertoires in COVID-19. Here immunoSEQ multiplex PCR was the method, and the copy in TCRdb shows in-frame clones only, minus some. This repertoire shows 140,000 or so clones, about 86% found once; its top ten account for 3% to 3.5%. Sequencing was performed on peripheral blood. All receptors derive from an elderly woman with acute or convalescent COVID-19. Both conserved end residues are part of each CDR3. D genes are given only for firm matches. For some rows the clone size is stated as once, few or many, or as a class when expanded; others skip it.

v_gene	j_gene	abundance	d_gene	CDR3nt	CDR3aa
TRBV7-8	TRBJ1-3	.	.	TGTGCCAGCAGCACCGAACTCCCTGGAGGAGGAAACACCATATATTTT	CASSTELPGGGNTIYF
TRBV7-2	TRBJ1-1	.	.	TGTGCCAGCAGGACCCAGGAAAGCAACACTGAAGCTTTCTTT	CASRTQESNTEAFF
TRBV11-2	TRBJ1-1	.	TRBD1	TGTGCCAGCAGGAAGGGACAGGGGAACACTGAAGCTTTCTTT	CASRKGQGNTEAFF
TRBV7-9	TRBJ1-3	.	TRBD1	TGTGCCAGCAGCTTAACCCGTTTGGACAGGGGAGGAAACACCATATATTTT	CASSLTRLDRGGNTIYF
TRBV7-9	TRBJ1-1	.	.	TGTGCCAGCAGCTTCGACTATGAAGCTTTCTTT	CASSFDYEAFF
TRBV29-1	TRBJ1-2	few	.	TGCAGCGTTGCTGGCGGGGGCAACTATGGCTACACCTTC	CSVAGGGNYGYTF
TRBV6-5	TRBJ1-2	.	.	TGTGCCAGCAGTCAGACAGCCTATGGCTACACCTTC	CASSQTAYGYTF
TRBV28	TRBJ2-1	.	.	TGTGCCAGCAGTTTCCCTGGGGGTAGCGGACACAATGAGCAGTTCTTC	CASSFPGGSGHNEQFF
TRBV3-1/TRBV3-2	TRBJ2-7	.	.	TGTGCCAGCAGCCAAGATAATGACAGGAGCTCCTACGAGCAGTACTTC	CASSQDNDRSSYEQYF
TRBV7-3	TRBJ2-3	.	.	TGTGCCAGCAGCTTAACGGGGGGATCAGATACGCAGTATTTT	CASSLTGGSDTQYF
TRBV4-3	TRBJ1-6	.	.	TGCGCCAGCAGCCAAGAGAGTAATTCACCCCTCCACTTT	CASSQESNSPLHF
TRBV19	TRBJ2-1	.	.	TGTGCCAGTAGTAGTTTCGGGCTAGCAAATGAGCAGTTCTTC	CASSSFGLANEQFF
TRBV9	TRBJ1-2	.	TRBD1	TGTGCCAGCAGCGTAGATGACAGGGGCGACTATGGCTACACCTTC	CASSVDDRGDYGYTF
TRBV10-3	TRBJ1-4	.	TRBD1	TGTGCCATCAGTGATGGACAGGCCCTAAGCGAAAAACTGTTTTTT	CAISDGQALSEKLFF
TRBV6-5	TRBJ1-5	.	.	TGTGCCAGCAGCCTAGGGGCCCGTCGGCCTCAGCCCCAGCATTTT	CASSLGARRPQPQHF
TRBV2	TRBJ1-5	.	.	TGTGCCAGCAGTGGGGAGACAGGTAATAGCAATCAGCCCCAGCATTTT	CASSGETGNSNQPQHF
TRBV5-1	TRBJ2-1	.	.	TGCGCCAGCAGCTCGGGTGGTATACATGAGCAGTTCTTC	CASSSGGIHEQFF
TRBV19	TRBJ2-7	.	.	TGTGCCAGTAGTATAGTAGTGCTGGACGAGCAGTACTTC	CASSIVVLDEQYF
TRBV5-6	TRBJ1-2	.	TRBD1	TGTGCCAGCAGCTTGGCCATGGACAGGCCTCTTGAAAGCTACACCTTC	CASSLAMDRPLESYTF
TRBV19	TRBJ1-5	.	.	TGTGCCAGTAGTATTACCGGGGGAAGGGGTCAGCCCCAGCATTTT	CASSITGGRGQPQHF
TRBV2	TRBJ1-1	.	.	TGTGCCAGCAGTGCTGAGGAGGGGAAAATAGGAAACACTGAAGCTTTCTTT	CASSAEEGKIGNTEAFF
TRBV19	TRBJ2-3	.	.	TGTGCCAGTATGGCGGGGCTGGCGGATACGCAGTATTTT	CASMAGLADTQYF
TRBV7-8	TRBJ1-5	many	.	TGTGCCAGCAGCTTATTTAACAATCAGCCCCAGCATTTT	CASSLFNNQPQHF
TRBV6-6	TRBJ2-1	.	TRBD2	TGTGCCAGCAGTTACATGGCGGGGGGGTCCAATGAGCAGTTCTTC	CASSYMAGGSNEQFF
TRBV6-5	TRBJ1-2	once	TRBD1	TGTGCCAGCAGTCCTAAACAGGGGACCTATGGCTACACCTTC	CASSPKQGTYGYTF
TRBV4-1	TRBJ2-1	.	.	TGCGCCAGCAGCCAACGGGATCTCCGGACAGCCTACAATGAGCAGTTCTTC	CASSQRDLRTAYNEQFF
TRBV18	TRBJ1-1	.	.	TGTGCCAGCTCTCTCGGACTCGACACTGAAGCTTTCTTT	CASSLGLDTEAFF
TRBV6-1	TRBJ1-2	.	.	TGTGCCAGCAGTGAAGCAGGAACAGGGCCCGACGGCTACACCTTC	CASSEAGTGPDGYTF
TRBV12-3/TRBV12-4	TRBJ1-4	.	.	TGTGCCAGCAGTTTACAGGGTTTGGAAAAACTGTTTTTT	CASSLQGLEKLFF
TRBV6-1	TRBJ1-4	.	.	TGTGCCAGCAGTGAAGCGGGGAGGGCACAAAGCGAAAAACTGTTTTTT	CASSEAGRAQSEKLFF
TRBV19	TRBJ1-2	.	.	TGTGCCAGCGCCGGGTTGAGGGAACTGAACTATGGCTACACCTTC	CASAGLRELNYGYTF
TRBV19	TRBJ1-1	.	.	TGTGCCAGCCGTAATGTGGCCGCCAGAATGAACACTGAAGCTTTCTTT	CASRNVAARMNTEAFF
TRBV28	TRBJ2-3	.	.	TGTGCCAGCAGTCCCCAGACAGGCCGAGATACGCAGTATTTT	CASSPQTGRDTQYF
TRBV6-2/TRBV6-3	TRBJ1-1	.	TRBD1	TGTGCCAGCAGTCTGTCTACAGGGGATACTGAAGCTTTCTTT	CASSLSTGDTEAFF
TRBV2	TRBJ2-5	.	TRBD1	TGTGCCAGCAACCGTCGGACAGGGTGGGAGACCCAGTACTTC	CASNRRTGWETQYF
TRBV18	TRBJ1-2	.	TRBD1	TGTGCCAGCTCACCAACAGGGGACGTAACCTATGGCTACACCTTC	CASSPTGDVTYGYTF
TRBV6-6	TRBJ1-3	.	TRBD1	TGTGCCAGCGGGGGACAGGGGGCCTCTGGAAACACCATATATTTT	CASGGQGASGNTIYF
TRBV5-1	TRBJ1-2	.	.	TGCGCCAGCAGCTTGGGGCCAGAGGATTGGTATGGCTACACCTTC	CASSLGPEDWYGYTF
TRBV9	TRBJ1-2	once	TRBD1	TGTGCCAGCAGCCGGACAGGGGGCGACGGCTATGGCTACACCTTC	CASSRTGGDGYGYTF
TRBV2	TRBJ1-3	.	TRBD1	TGTGCCAGCAGTTTCCGGGACAGGGGGCCTGGAAACACCATATATTTT	CASSFRDRGPGNTIYF
TRBV16	TRBJ1-5	few	.	TGTGCCAGCAGCAGGGCAGGGGGCAATCAGCCCCAGCATTTT	CASSRAGGNQPQHF
TRBV24-1	TRBJ2-2	.	TRBD1	TGTGCCACCAGTGGGGGACAGGGGTCAAACACCGGGGAGCTGTTTTTT	CATSGGQGSNTGELFF
TRBV19	TRBJ2-2	once	.	TGTGCCAGTAGTATTACGGTCACGAACACCGGGGAGCTGTTTTTT	CASSITVTNTGELFF
TRBV5-6	TRBJ1-4	.	TRBD1	TGTGCCAGCAGCCCGGACAGGCATCTTAATGAAAAACTGTTTTTT	CASSPDRHLNEKLFF
TRBV5-6	TRBJ1-5	.	TRBD1	TGTGCCAGCAGCTCCAGTCGGGAAAGACAGGGGGGTCAGCCCCAGCATTTT	CASSSSRERQGGQPQHF
TRBV6-5	TRBJ1-5	.	TRBD1	TGTGCCAGCCTGCCTGGCACAGGGGGCAATCAGCCCCAGCATTTT	CASLPGTGGNQPQHF
TRBV15	TRBJ2-7	.	.	TGTGCCACCAGCAGAGATCCTACAGTGTCCTACGAGCAGTACTTC	CATSRDPTVSYEQYF